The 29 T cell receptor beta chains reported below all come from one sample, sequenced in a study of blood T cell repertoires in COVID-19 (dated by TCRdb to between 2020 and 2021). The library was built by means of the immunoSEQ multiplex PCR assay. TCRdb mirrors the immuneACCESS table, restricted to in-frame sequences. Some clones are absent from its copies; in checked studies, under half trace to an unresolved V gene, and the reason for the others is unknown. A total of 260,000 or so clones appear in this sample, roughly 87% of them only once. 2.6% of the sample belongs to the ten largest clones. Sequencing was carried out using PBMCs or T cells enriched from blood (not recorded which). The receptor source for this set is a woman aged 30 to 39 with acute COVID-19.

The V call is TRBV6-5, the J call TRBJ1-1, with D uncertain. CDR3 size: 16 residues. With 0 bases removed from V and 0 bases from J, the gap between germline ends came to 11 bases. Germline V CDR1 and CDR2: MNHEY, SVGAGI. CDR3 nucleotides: TGTGCCAGCAGTTACTCGATACAGAGACTGAACACTGAAGCTTTCTTT. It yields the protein CASSYSIQRLNTEAFF.

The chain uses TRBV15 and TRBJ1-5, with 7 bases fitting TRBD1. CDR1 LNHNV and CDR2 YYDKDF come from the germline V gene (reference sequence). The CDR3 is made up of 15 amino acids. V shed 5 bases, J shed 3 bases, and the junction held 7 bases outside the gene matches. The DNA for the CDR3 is TGTGCCACCAGCTTGACAGGGAGGTCCAATCAGCCCCAGCATTTT. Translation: CATSLTGRSNQPQHF.

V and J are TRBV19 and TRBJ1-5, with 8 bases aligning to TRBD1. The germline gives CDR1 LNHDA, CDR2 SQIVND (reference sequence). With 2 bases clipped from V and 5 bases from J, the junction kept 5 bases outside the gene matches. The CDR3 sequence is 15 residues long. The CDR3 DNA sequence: TGTGCCAGTAGTATACTGCAGGGGGCTGATCAGCCCCAGCATTTT. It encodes CASSILQGADQPQHF.

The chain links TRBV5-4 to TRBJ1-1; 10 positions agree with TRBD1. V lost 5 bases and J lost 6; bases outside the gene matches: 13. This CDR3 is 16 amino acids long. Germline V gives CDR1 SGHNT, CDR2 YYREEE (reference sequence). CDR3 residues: CASSPTGGVHASEAFF. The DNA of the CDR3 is TGTGCCAGCAGTCCGACAGGGGGCGTTCATGCCTCTGAAGCTTTCTTT.

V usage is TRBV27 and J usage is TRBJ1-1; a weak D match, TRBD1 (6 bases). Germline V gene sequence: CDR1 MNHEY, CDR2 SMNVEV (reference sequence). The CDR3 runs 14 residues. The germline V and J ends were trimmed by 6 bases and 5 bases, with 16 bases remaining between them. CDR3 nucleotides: TGTGCCAGCAGCCGGGGACAACTGGAGACTGAAGCTTTCTTT. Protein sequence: CASSRGQLETEAFF.

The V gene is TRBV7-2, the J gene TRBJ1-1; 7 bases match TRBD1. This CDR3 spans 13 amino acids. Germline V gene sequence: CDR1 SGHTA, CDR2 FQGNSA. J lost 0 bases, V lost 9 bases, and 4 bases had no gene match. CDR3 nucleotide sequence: TGTGCCAGTAAGACAGGGCTGAACACTGAAGCTTTCTTT. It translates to CASKTGLNTEAFF.

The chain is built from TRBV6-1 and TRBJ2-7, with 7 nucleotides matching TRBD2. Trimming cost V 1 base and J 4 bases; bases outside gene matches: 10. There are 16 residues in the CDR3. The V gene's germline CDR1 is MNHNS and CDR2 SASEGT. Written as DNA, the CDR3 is TGTGCCAGCAGTGAAGGTACCGGGGAAGCGGGATACGAGCAGTACTTC. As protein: CASSEGTGEAGYEQYF.

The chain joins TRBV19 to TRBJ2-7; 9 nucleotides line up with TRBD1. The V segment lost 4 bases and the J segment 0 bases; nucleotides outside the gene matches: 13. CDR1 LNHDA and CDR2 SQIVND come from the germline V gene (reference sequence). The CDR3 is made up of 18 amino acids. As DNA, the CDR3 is TGTGCCAGTAGTAGTTGGACAGGGGAAAAATTACTCTCCTACGAGCAGTACTTC. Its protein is CASSSWTGEKLLSYEQYF. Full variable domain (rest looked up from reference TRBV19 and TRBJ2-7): DGGITQSPKYLFRKEGQNVTLSCEQNLNHDAMYWYRQDPGQGLRLIYYSQIVNDFQKGDIAEGYSVSREKKESFPLTVTSAQKNPTAFYLCASSSWTGEKLLSYEQYFGPGTRLTVT.

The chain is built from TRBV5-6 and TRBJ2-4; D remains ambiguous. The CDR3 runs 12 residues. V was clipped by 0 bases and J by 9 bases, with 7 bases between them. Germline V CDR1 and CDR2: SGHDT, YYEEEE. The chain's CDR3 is CASSLGFGIQYF. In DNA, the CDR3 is TGTGCCAGCAGCTTGGGATTCGGCATTCAGTACTTC.

CDR3 amino acids: CASKGQANTGELFF. The DNA for the CDR3 is TGTGCCAGTAAGGGACAGGCGAACACCGGGGAGCTGTTTTTT. V and J are TRBV19 and TRBJ2-2; 8 bases line up with TRBD1. The CDR3 runs to 14 residues. Germline CDR1 and CDR2: LNHDA and SQIVND (reference sequence). V was pared by 7 bases and J by 0 bases, with 1 base of the junction left unmatched. Full variable domain (remainder filled in from reference TRBV19 and TRBJ2-2): DGGITQSPKYLFRKEGQNVTLSCEQNLNHDAMYWYRQDPGQGLRLIYYSQIVNDFQKGDIAEGYSVSREKKESFPLTVTSAQKNPTAFYLCASKGQANTGELFFGEGSRLTVL.

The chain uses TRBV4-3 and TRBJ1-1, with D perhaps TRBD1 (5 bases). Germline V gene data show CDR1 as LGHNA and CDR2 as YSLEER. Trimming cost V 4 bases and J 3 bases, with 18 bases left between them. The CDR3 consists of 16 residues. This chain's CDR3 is CASSLTSVRADTEAFF. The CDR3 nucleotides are TGCGCCAGCAGCCTCACATCGGTCAGGGCGGACACTGAAGCTTTCTTT.

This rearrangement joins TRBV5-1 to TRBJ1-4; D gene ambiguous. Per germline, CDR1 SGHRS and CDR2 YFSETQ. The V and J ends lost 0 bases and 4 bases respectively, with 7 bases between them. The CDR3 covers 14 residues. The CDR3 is CASSLGGDNEKLFF. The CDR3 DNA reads TGCGCCAGCAGCTTGGGCGGGGATAATGAAAAACTGTTTTTT.

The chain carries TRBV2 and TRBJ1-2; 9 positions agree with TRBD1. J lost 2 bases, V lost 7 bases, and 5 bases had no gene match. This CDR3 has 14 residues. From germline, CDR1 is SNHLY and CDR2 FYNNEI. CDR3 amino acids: CASKAGQGNYGYTF. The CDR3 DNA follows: TGTGCCAGCAAGGCGGGACAGGGAAACTATGGCTACACCTTC.

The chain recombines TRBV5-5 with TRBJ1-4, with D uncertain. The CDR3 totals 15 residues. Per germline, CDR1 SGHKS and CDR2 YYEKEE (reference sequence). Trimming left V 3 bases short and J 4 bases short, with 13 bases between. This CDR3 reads CASSSQRGYNEKLFF. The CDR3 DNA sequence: TGTGCCAGCAGCTCTCAAAGAGGGTATAATGAAAAACTGTTTTTT.

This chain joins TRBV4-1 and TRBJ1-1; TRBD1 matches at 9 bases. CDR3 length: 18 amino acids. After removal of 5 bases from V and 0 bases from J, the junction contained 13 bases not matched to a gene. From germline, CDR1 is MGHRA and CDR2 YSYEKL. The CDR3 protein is CASSSPGTGGWVNTEAFF. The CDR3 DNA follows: TGCGCCAGCAGCTCGCCGGGAACAGGGGGCTGGGTGAACACTGAAGCTTTCTTT.

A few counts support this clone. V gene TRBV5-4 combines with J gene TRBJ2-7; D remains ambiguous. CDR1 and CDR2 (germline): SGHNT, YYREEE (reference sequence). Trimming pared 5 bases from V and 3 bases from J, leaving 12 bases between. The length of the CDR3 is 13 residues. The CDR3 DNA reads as TGTGCCAGCAGTTATGGGCCATTCTACGAGCAGTACTTC. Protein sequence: CASSYGPFYEQYF.

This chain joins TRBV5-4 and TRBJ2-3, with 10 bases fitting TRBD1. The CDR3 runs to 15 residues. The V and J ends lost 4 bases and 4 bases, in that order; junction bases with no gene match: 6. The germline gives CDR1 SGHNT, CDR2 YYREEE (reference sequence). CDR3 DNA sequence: TGTGCCAGCAGCGCCCGGGACAGGGGTCCAGATACGCAGTATTTT. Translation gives CASSARDRGPDTQYF.

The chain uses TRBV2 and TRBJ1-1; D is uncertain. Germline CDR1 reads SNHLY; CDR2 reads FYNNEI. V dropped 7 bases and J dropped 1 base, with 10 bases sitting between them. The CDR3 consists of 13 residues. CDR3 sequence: CASTLEGNTEAFF. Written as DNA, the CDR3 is TGTGCCAGCACTCTTGAGGGGAACACTGAAGCTTTCTTT.

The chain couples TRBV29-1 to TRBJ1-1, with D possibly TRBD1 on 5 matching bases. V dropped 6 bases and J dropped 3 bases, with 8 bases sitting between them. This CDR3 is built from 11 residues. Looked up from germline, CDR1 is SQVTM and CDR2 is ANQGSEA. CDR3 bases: TGCAGCGTGTGGGGGGACACTGAAGCTTTCTTT. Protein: CSVWGDTEAFF.

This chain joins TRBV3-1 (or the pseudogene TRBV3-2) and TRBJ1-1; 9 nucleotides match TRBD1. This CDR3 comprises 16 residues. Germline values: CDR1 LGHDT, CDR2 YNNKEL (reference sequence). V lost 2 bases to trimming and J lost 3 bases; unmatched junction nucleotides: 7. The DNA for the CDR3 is TGTGCCAGCAGCCAAATGCCGGGACAGGGACACACTGAAGCTTTCTTT. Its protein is CASSQMPGQGHTEAFF.

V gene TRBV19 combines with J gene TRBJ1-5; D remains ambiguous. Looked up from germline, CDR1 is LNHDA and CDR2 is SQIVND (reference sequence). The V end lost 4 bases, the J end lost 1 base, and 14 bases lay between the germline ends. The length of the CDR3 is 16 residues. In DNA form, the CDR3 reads TGTGCCAGTAGTAAGGGAGGGTTGAGGAGCAATCAGCCCCAGCATTTT. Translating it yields CASSKGGLRSNQPQHF.

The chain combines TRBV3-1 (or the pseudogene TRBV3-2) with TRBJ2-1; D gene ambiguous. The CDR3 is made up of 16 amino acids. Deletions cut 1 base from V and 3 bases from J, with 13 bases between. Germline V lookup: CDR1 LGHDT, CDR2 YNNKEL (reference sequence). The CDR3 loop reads CASSQGRQWYYNEQFF. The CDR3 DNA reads TGTGCCAGCAGCCAAGGTCGTCAGTGGTACTACAATGAGCAGTTCTTC.

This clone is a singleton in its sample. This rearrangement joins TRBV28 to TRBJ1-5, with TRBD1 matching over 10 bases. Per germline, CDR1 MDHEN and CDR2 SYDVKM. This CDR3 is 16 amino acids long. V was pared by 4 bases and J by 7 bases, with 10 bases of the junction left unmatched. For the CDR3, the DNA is TGTGCCAGCAGTTATCCCCCCGGGACAGGGGCCCAGCCCCAGCATTTT. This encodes CASSYPPGTGAQPQHF.

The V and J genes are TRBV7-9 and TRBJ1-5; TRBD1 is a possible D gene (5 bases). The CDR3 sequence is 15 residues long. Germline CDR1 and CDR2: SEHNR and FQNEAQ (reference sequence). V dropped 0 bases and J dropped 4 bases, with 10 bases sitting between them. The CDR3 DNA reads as TGTGCCAGCAGCTTAGCAGGGGTCCAAAATCAGCCCCAGCATTTT. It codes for CASSLAGVQNQPQHF.

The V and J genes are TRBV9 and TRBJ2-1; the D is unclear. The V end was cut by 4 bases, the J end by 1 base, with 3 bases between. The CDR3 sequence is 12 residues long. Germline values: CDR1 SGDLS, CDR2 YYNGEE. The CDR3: CASSYSYNEQFF. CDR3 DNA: TGTGCCAGCAGCTATTCCTACAATGAGCAGTTCTTC.

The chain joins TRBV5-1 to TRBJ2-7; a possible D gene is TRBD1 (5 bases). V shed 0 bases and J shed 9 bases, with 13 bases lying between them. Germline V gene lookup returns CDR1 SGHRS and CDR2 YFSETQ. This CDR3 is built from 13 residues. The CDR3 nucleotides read TGCGCCAGCAGCTTGGGCGGCACAGGTTGGCAGTACTTC. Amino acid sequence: CASSLGGTGWQYF. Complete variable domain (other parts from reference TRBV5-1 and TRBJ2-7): KAGVTQTPRYLIKTRGQQVTLSCSPISGHRSVSWYQQTPGQGLQFLFEYFSETQRNKGNFPGRFSGRQFSNSRSEMNVSTLELGDSALYLCASSLGGTGWQYFGPGTRLTVT.

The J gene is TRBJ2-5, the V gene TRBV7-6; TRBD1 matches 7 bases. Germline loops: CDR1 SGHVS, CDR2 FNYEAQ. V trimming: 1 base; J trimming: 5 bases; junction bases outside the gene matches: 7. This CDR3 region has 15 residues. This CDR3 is CASSLGSTGKETQYF. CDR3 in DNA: TGTGCCAGCAGCTTAGGTTCGACAGGGAAGGAGACCCAGTACTTC.

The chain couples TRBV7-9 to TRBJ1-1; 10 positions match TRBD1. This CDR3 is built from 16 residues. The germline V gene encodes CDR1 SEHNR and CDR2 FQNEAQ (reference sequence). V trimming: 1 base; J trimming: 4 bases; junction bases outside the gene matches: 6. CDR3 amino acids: CASSLVVRTGGTEAFF. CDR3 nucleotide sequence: TGTGCCAGCAGCTTAGTGGTAAGGACAGGGGGCACTGAAGCTTTCTTT.

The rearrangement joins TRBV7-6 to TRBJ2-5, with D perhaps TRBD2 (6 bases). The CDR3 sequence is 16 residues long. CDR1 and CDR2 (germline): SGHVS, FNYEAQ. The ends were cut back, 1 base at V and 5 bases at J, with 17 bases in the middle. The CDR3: CASSLDRTVEGETQYF. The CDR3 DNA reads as TGTGCCAGCAGCTTAGATCGGACGGTGGAGGGGGAGACCCAGTACTTC.